This TCR beta chain emerged from a study of T cells in Graves' hyperthyroidism and ophthalmopathy. Germline loops: CDR1 MDHEN, CDR2 SYDVKM. V trimming: 7 bases; J trimming: 8 bases; junction bases outside the gene matches: 8. This CDR3 is 13 amino acids long. Investigators excluded patients with uncontrolled infection, other autoimmune disease, pregnancy or lactation. The PBMCs were sourced from fresh peripheral blood (less than 11 ml). Authors of the study amplified TCR beta CDR3 regions from RNA transcripts. Using the HTBI primer set, a first-round RT-PCR was run on the TCR CDR3. MiXCR was run by TCRdb on the multiplex PCR reads, yielding one entry per CDR3 protein. The sample records nearly 600,000 distinct CDR3 sequences, approximately 15% being singletons.

Sequenced: blood. The receptor comes from a woman aged 30 to 39 with Graves' hyperthyroidism that later progressed to Graves' ophthalmopathy. The rearrangement uses TRBV28 and TRBJ1-2; TRBD1 matches at 9 bases. The CDR3 DNA sequence: TGTGCCAGCATTCCGGGACAGGGTCCCGGCTACACCTTC. Residues: CASIPGQGPGYTF.